The T cell receptor (beta chain) described here comes from a study of control samples from healthy donors and cancer patients. Profiled with immunoSEQ multiplex PCR; TCRdb holds only in-frame clones, not every one. The sample contains 17,000 or so clones, more than 70% of which appear only once. CDR1 is MNHEY and CDR2 is SVGAGI in the germline V gene. The CDR3 length is 14 residues. V was clipped by 6 bases and J by 7 bases, with 15 bases between them. This clonotype was sampled from a woman in her seventies with colorectal cancer. Sample: PBMCs. V is TRBV6-5 and J is TRBJ2-2; a weak D match, TRBD2 (6 bases). CDR3 in DNA: TGTGCCAGCAGGGGGGAGGTTTTGGGCGGGGAGCTGTTTTTT. Translation: CASRGEVLGGELFF.